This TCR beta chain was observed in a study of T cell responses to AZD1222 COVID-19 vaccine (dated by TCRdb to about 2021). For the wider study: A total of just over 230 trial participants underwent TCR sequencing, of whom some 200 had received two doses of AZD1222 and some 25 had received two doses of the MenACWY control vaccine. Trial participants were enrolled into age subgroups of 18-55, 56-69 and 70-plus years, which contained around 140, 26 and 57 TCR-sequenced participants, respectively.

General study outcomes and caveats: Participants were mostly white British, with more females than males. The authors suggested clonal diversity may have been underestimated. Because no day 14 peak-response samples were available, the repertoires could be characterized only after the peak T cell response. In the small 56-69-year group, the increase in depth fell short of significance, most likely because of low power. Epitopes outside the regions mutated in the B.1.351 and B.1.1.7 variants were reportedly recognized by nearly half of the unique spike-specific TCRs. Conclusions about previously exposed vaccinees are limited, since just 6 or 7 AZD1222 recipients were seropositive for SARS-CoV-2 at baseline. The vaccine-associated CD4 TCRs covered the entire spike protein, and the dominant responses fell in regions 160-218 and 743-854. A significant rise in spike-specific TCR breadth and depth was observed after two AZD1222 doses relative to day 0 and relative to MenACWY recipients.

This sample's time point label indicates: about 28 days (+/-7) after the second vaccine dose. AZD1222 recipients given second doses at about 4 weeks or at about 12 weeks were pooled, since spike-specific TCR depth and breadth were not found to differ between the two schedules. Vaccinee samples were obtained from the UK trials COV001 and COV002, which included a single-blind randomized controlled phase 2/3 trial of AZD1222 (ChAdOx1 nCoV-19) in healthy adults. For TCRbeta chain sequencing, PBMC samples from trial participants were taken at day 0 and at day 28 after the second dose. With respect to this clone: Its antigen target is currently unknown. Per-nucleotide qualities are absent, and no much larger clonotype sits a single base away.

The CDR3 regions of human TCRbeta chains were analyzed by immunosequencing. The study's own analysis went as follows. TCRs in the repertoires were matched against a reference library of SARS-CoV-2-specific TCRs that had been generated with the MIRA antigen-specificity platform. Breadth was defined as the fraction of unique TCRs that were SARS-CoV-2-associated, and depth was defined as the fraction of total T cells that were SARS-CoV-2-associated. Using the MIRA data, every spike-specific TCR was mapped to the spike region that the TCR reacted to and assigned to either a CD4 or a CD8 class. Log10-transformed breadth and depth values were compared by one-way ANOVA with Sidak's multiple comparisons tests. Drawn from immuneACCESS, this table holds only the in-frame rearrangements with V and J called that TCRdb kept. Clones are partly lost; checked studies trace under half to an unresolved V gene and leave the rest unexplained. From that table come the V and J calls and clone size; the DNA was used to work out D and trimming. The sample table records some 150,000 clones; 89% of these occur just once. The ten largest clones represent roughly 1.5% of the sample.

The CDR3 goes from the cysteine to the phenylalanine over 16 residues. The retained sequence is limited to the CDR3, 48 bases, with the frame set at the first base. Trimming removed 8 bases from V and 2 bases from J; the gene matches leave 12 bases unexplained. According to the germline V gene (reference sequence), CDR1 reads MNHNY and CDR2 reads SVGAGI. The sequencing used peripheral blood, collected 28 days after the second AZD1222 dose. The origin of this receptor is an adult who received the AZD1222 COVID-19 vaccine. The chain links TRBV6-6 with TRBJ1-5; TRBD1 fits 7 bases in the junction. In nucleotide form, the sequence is TGTGCCAGCTCCCCTGACTCCGACAGGGGCAATCAGCCCCAGCATTTT. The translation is CASSPDSDRGNQPQHF.